Following are 30 T cell receptor beta chains from one sample sequenced in a study of naive and memory T cell subsets. Four PCR rounds used nested alpha and beta constant region primers plus the SP2 primer. A single record per CDR3 protein comes from TCRdb applying MiXCR to the UMI-ligation and nested PCR reads. The table records 37,000 or so distinct CDR3 sequences, roughly 9.6% of them present only once. Treatment given: skin biopsy from PPD injection site in Mantoux-positive individual. The library had UMIs added by 3' ligation of an oligonucleotide to TCR cDNA. Source: skin, taken from a tuberculin skin test site. Receptors originate from an adult in good health.

The sample holds many counts of this clonotype. The chain employs TRBV6-5 and TRBJ2-3; no clear D. V gave up 0 bases and J gave up 3 bases, with 10 bases separating them. The CDR3 extends over 15 amino acids. Germline V gene data show CDR1 as MNHEY and CDR2 as SVGAGI. CDR3 nucleotides: TGTGCCAGCAGTTACTCCGGGTTTACGACAGATACGCAGTATTTT. It codes for CASSYSGFTTDTQYF.

This clonotype was seen only a few times. The chain recombines TRBV7-9 with TRBJ1-1, with D maybe TRBD1 (5 bases). The length of the CDR3 is 15 residues. Germline-derived CDR1 and CDR2 are SEHNR and FQNEAQ (reference sequence). V was pared by 5 bases and J by 1 base, with 14 bases between. In DNA, the CDR3 is TGTGCCAGCAGCCCCGTGGGACGTTGGAACACTGAAGCTTTCTTT. It translates to CASSPVGRWNTEAFF.

Ten or more counts support this clonotype. This chain connects TRBV7-2 to TRBJ2-1, with a tentative D call TRBD2 (6 bases). This CDR3 spans 17 amino acids. With 1 base removed from V and 7 bases from J, the gap between germline ends came to 20 bases. Germline CDR1 reads SGHTA; CDR2 reads FQGNSA. CDR3 sequence (DNA): TGTGCCAGCAGCTTAGTCCCCGGAGGGCCACGGAGTAATGAGCAGTTCTTC. The encoded protein is CASSLVPGGPRSNEQFF. The full variable domain, rest sourced from reference TRBV7-2 and TRBJ2-1, is GAGVSQSPSNKVTEKGKDVELRCDPISGHTALYWYRQSLGQGLEFLIYFQGNSAPDKSGLPSDRFSAERTGGSVSTLTIQRTQQEDSAVYLCASSLVPGGPRSNEQFFGPGTRLTVL.

At least ten counts were recorded for this clonotype. The V call is TRBV7-3, the J call TRBJ2-6; D could derive from TRBD1 or TRBD2 (5 bases each). CDR1 and CDR2 from the germline V gene are SGHTA and FQGTGA. The CDR3 contains 17 residues. V lost 7 bases, J lost 2 bases, and 18 bases lay in between. CDR3 residues: CASTIAGSVAGANVLTF. The CDR3, as DNA: TGTGCCAGCACCATAGCAGGGAGTGTCGCTGGGGCCAACGTCCTGACTTTC.

This clonotype was picked up many times. The rearrangement joins TRBV6-1 to TRBJ2-1; 10 bases agree with TRBD2. This CDR3 contains 15 residues. Per germline, CDR1 MNHNS and CDR2 SASEGT. Trimming cost V 5 bases and J 7 bases; bases outside gene matches: 8. CDR3 DNA: TGTGCCAGCAGTTGGGTTCTAGCGGGAGTAAATGAGCAGTTCTTC. It codes for CASSWVLAGVNEQFF.

Ten or more counts support this clonotype. This chain joins TRBV29-1 and TRBJ2-6, with D unclear. V lost 5 bases, J lost 0 bases, and 5 bases lay in between. This CDR3 comprises 13 residues. Germline V gives CDR1 SQVTM, CDR2 ANQGSEA. CDR3 in DNA: TGCAGCGTTCAGGTCTCTGGGGCCAACGTCCTGACTTTC. It specifies CSVQVSGANVLTF.

This clonotype was seen ten or more times. This chain uses TRBV6-2 or TRBV6-3 with TRBJ2-5; 10 positions agree with TRBD2. CDR1 is MNHEY and CDR2 is SVGEGT in the germline V gene. V was pared by 2 bases and J by 5 bases, with 5 bases of the junction left unmatched. This CDR3 contains 15 residues. CDR3 DNA sequence: TGTGCCAGCAGTTACCGTATAGCGGGAGGTGAGACCCAGTACTTC. Translated: CASSYRIAGGETQYF.

There are many counts of this clonotype. This chain links TRBV30 with TRBJ2-6; no reliable D call. Germline-derived CDR1 and CDR2 are GTSNPN and SVGIG (reference sequence). CDR3 length: 17 amino acids. V was pared by 0 bases and J by 0 bases, with 12 bases between. In nucleotides, the CDR3 is TGTGCCTGGAGTGTACATTACACCACCTCTGGGGCCAACGTCCTGACTTTC. As protein: CAWSVHYTTSGANVLTF.

This clonotype was detected ten times or more. The CDR3 reads CASSEDRVSYTDTQYF. The CDR3, as DNA: TGTGCCAGCAGCGAGGACAGGGTATCCTACACAGATACGCAGTATTTT. The chain links TRBV7-6 to TRBJ2-3, with 8 bases matching TRBD1. This CDR3 comprises 16 residues. CDR1 and CDR2 from the germline V gene are SGHVS and FNYEAQ. V was pared by 5 bases and J by 2 bases, with 9 bases of the junction left unmatched.

V and J are TRBV28 and TRBJ2-6; D might be TRBD1 (5 bases). The V end was cut by 7 bases, the J end by 0 bases, with 13 bases between. The CDR3 loop spans 16 amino acids. Germline CDR1 and CDR2: MDHEN and SYDVKM. The chain's CDR3 is CASTTGGASGANVLTF. CDR3 nucleotide sequence: TGTGCCAGCACCACAGGTGGGGCCTCTGGGGCCAACGTCCTGACTTTC.

This clonotype has a count of ten or more. This sequence joins TRBV6-2 or TRBV6-3 and TRBJ2-1; 10 positions match TRBD2. The J segment lost 2 bases and the V segment lost 5 bases, leaving 9 bases of the junction unmatched. Germline V CDR1 and CDR2: MNHEY, SVGEGT. CDR3 length: 17 amino acids. The CDR3 region is CASSPRTSGDPYNEQFF. The CDR3 coding sequence is TGTGCCAGCAGTCCACGGACTAGCGGAGACCCCTACAATGAGCAGTTCTTC.

This clonotype was counted only a few times. The chain combines TRBV7-2 with TRBJ2-6; a possible D gene is TRBD2 (5 bases). In germline, CDR1 is SGHTA, CDR2 FQGNSA. V shed 5 bases and J shed 3 bases, with 17 bases lying between them. CDR3 length: 17 amino acids. CDR3 in DNA: TGTGCCAGCAGCCCGCTCTTTGGGAGTAATGGGGCCAACGTCCTGACTTTC. It translates to CASSPLFGSNGANVLTF.

This chain links TRBV29-1 with TRBJ1-5, with 8 bases aligning to TRBD1. Germline CDR1 is SQVTM and CDR2 is ANQGSEA. There are 12 residues in the CDR3. The V gene end was trimmed by 4 bases and the J gene end by 4 bases; junction bases not matched to a gene: 0. CDR3: CSVGDRNQPQHF. DNA for the CDR3: TGCAGCGTTGGGGACAGGAATCAGCCCCAGCATTTT. The full variable domain, with the rest looked up from reference TRBV29-1 and TRBJ1-5, is SAVISQKPSRDICQRGTSLTIQCQVDSQVTMMFWYRQQPGQSLTLIATANQGSEATYESGFVIDKFPISRPNLTFSTLTVSNMSPEDSSIYLCSVGDRNQPQHFGDGTRLSIL.

This clonotype was recorded many times. The chain links TRBV20-1 to TRBJ1-1; no reliable D call. CDR1 is DFQATT, CDR2 SNEGSKA, per germline (reference sequence). This CDR3 is 15 amino acids long. The V end was cut by 4 bases, the J end by 0 bases, with 15 bases between. CDR3: CSAKGQAWMNTEAFF. In nucleotides, the CDR3 is TGCAGTGCTAAAGGGCAGGCGTGGATGAACACTGAAGCTTTCTTT.

This clonotype has at least ten counts. The chain combines TRBV5-1 with TRBJ2-3; TRBD2 matches 14 bases. CDR1 is SGHRS and CDR2 is YFSETQ in the germline V gene. Losses at the gene ends were 4 bases for V and 5 bases for J; bases not matched to a gene: 6. There are 16 residues in the CDR3. The CDR3 nucleotides are TGCGCCAGCAGCCCGGGACTAGCGGGAGCAGGAGATACGCAGTATTTT. Translating gives CASSPGLAGAGDTQYF.

The table lists this clonotype with a few counts. The chain recombines TRBV11-2 with TRBJ2-3; unclear D gene. The CDR3 has 14 residues. Looked up from germline, CDR1 is SGHAT and CDR2 is FQNNGV. V was clipped by 3 bases and J by 1 base, with 8 bases between them. The CDR3 DNA sequence: TGTGCCAGCAGCTTTCTTGAACGCACAGATACGCAGTATTTT. It codes for CASSFLERTDTQYF.

This clonotype was recorded many times. The V call is TRBV20-1, the J call TRBJ1-5, with 9 bases lining up with TRBD1. Germline V gene lookup returns CDR1 DFQATT and CDR2 SNEGSKA (reference sequence). The V gene end was trimmed by 5 bases and the J gene end by 1 base; junction bases not matched to a gene: 6. There are 15 residues in the CDR3. CDR3 nucleotide sequence: TGCAGTGCTCTTTTTGGACAGGGGAGCAATCAGCCCCAGCATTTT. Its protein is CSALFGQGSNQPQHF.

This clonotype was detected ten times or more. The genes are TRBV28 and TRBJ2-1; 9 bases agree with TRBD2. In germline, CDR1 is MDHEN, CDR2 SYDVKM. Trimming removed 8 bases from V and 8 bases from J; junction bases left unmatched: 7. This CDR3 contains 13 residues. CDR3 coding DNA: TGTGCCAGCTTTAGCGGGAGTTTGGATGAGCAGTTCTTC. Translation: CASFSGSLDEQFF.

The table lists this clonotype with many counts. J is TRBJ2-1 and V is TRBV20-1; tentatively, D is TRBD2 (6 bases). This CDR3 is built from 12 residues. CDR1 and CDR2 from the germline V gene are DFQATT and SNEGSKA (reference sequence). V was cut by 4 bases and J by 13 bases, with 17 bases left in between. CDR3 DNA: TGCAGTGCTAAGGAAAGGGCGGGGCGTCAGTTCTTC. This encodes CSAKERAGRQFF.

This clonotype was seen repeatedly, ten times or more. The chain combines TRBV12-3 or TRBV12-4 with TRBJ2-7; TRBD2 might be the D (5 bases). The germline V and J ends were trimmed by 5 bases and 3 bases, with 20 bases remaining between them. The CDR3 runs 16 residues. The CDR3: CASSPPAFREYYEQYF. DNA for the CDR3: TGTGCCAGCAGTCCCCCGGCATTTAGGGAGTACTACGAGCAGTACTTC.

Many counts were recorded for this clonotype. This chain links TRBV5-8 with TRBJ2-3; 13 bases map to TRBD2. The CDR3 sequence is 16 residues long. J was trimmed by 2 bases and V by 4 bases; bases with no gene match: 4. Germline CDR1 reads SGHTS; CDR2 reads YDEGEE. DNA for the CDR3: TGTGCCAGCAGCCTCGGGACTAGCGGGGTCACAGATACGCAGTATTTT. It is translated as CASSLGTSGVTDTQYF.

This clonotype has a count of ten or more. The chain combines TRBV30 with TRBJ2-5; 7 bases agree with TRBD1. Trimming removed 0 bases from V and 4 bases from J; junction bases left unmatched: 11. Germline loops: CDR1 GTSNPN, CDR2 SVGIG (reference sequence). This CDR3 comprises 16 residues. In DNA, the CDR3 is TGTGCCTGGAGTGTATCCCGCCGACAGGGAAGAGAGACCCAGTACTTC. Residues: CAWSVSRRQGRETQYF.

In this sample, this clonotype is medium-sized. The chain employs TRBV5-1 and TRBJ2-3, with 7 bases identical to TRBD2. The germline V gene encodes CDR1 SGHRS and CDR2 YFSETQ. CDR3 length: 15 amino acids. The J segment lost 6 bases and the V segment lost 5 bases, leaving 12 bases of the junction unmatched. The CDR3 region has the DNA TGCGCCAGCAGACCAGGGACTACCATCCCGGATACGCAGTATTTT. Protein: CASRPGTTIPDTQYF.

This clonotype has only a few counts. The chain employs TRBV27 and TRBJ2-7; no definite D call. The CDR3 is 11 amino acids. The V end was cut by 10 bases, the J end by 4 bases, with 11 bases between. Germline CDR1 and CDR2: MNHEY and SMNVEV (reference sequence). The CDR3 nucleotides read TGTGCCATCACGAATGGTTACGAGCAGTACTTC. It specifies CAITNGYEQYF.

This clonotype was observed many times. The rearrangement links TRBV21-1 to TRBJ2-6; the DNA was not used to check the table's D call, TRBD1. TRBV21-1 constitutes a pseudogene. The CDR3 runs 22 residues. CDR3 region: CASSKLTRARTVDVSGANVLTF. CDR3 nucleotides: TGTGCCAGCAGCAAGCTTACCAGGGCACGAACAGTAGATGTGTCTGGGGCCAACGTCCTGACTTTC.

This clonotype has only a few counts. The chain has TRBV5-1 and TRBJ2-7; 8 bases are a match to TRBD2. V was clipped by 2 bases and J by 4 bases; unmatched bases: 2. The CDR3 consists of 13 residues. CDR1 is SGHRS, CDR2 YFSETQ, per germline. CDR3 nucleotide sequence: TGCGCCAGCAGCTTCCGGGAGGGTTACGAGCAGTACTTC. The encoded protein is CASSFREGYEQYF.

The rearrangement links TRBV19 to TRBJ2-7; D may be TRBD1 (6 bases). V was cut by 5 bases and J by 3 bases, with 14 bases left in between. CDR3 length equals 14 residues. The germline V gene encodes CDR1 LNHDA and CDR2 SQIVND (reference sequence). The CDR3 nucleotides read TGTGCCAGTAGTCGAGAGACAGGTCTCTACGAGCAGTACTTC. Translating it yields CASSRETGLYEQYF.

This clonotype was seen more than once but under ten times. The chain combines TRBV20-1 with TRBJ2-5, with D tentatively TRBD1 (5 bases). The CDR3 covers 13 residues. Germline-derived CDR1 and CDR2 are DFQATT and SNEGSKA (reference sequence). Trimming pared 1 base from V and 5 bases from J, leaving 11 bases between. In DNA form, the CDR3 reads TGCAGTGCTAGAGCACAGGTGCTGGAGACCCAGTACTTC. Translation: CSARAQVLETQYF.

The chain combines TRBV6-2 or TRBV6-3 with TRBJ1-2; maybe TRBD1 (5 bases). The germline V gene has CDR1 MNHEY and CDR2 SVGEGT. Deletions cut 6 bases from V and 4 bases from J, with 18 bases between. The CDR3 loop spans 15 amino acids. The CDR3 reads CASSRGTTGTYGYTF. In nucleotides, the CDR3 is TGTGCCAGCAGCCGAGGTACAACAGGAACCTATGGCTACACCTTC.

This clonotype was seen at least ten times. CDR3 protein: CASTDLWAHEQYF. The CDR3 DNA follows: TGTGCCAGCACCGACCTCTGGGCCCACGAGCAGTACTTC. The rearrangement links TRBV11-2 to TRBJ2-7; D unclear. Looked up from germline, CDR1 is SGHAT and CDR2 is FQNNGV. V was shortened by 7 bases and J by 5 bases, with 15 bases between the two germline ends. The CDR3 consists of 13 residues.